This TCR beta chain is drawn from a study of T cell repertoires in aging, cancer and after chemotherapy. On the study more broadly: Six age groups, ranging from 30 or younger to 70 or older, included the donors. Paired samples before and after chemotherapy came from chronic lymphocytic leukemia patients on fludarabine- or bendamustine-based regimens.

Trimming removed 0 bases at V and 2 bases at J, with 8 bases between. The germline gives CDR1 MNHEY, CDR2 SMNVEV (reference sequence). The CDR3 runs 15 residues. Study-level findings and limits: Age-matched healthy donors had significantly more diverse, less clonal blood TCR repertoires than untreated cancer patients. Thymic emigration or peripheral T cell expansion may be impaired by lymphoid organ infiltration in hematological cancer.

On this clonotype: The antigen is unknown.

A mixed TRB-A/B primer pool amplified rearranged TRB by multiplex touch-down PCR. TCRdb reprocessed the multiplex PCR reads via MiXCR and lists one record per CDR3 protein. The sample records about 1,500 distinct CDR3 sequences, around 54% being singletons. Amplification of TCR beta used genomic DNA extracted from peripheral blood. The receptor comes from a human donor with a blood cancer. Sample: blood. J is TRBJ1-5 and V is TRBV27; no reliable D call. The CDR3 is CASSLSGQGNQPQHF. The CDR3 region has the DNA TGTGCCAGCAGTTTATCCGGGCAGGGCAATCAGCCCCAGCATTTT.